What follows are 21 T cell receptor beta chains derived from one specimen sequenced in a study of T cells of healthy individuals. In TCRdb, the 5' RACE reads were re-called with MiXCR into one record per CDR3 protein. The table shows about 82,000 distinct CDR3 sequences, with 5% occurring only once. All receptors come from a female donor in good health.

This clonotype has only a few counts. This chain uses TRBV6-2 or TRBV6-3 with TRBJ2-7; TRBD1 is a possible D gene (6 bases). V lost 4 bases and J 1 base, leaving 17 bases between the germline ends. In germline, CDR1 is MNHEY, CDR2 SVGEGT. This CDR3 is 16 amino acids long. CDR3: CASSFSPGQNSYEQYF. CDR3 in DNA: TGTGCCAGCAGTTTCTCACCGGGACAAAATTCCTACGAGCAGTACTTC.

This clonotype was counted at least ten times. The rearrangement joins TRBV27 to TRBJ2-1; no firm D call. The CDR3 runs to 15 residues. Germline V CDR1 and CDR2: MNHEY, SMNVEV (reference sequence). V lost 5 bases to trimming and J lost 7 bases, with 18 bases between them. The CDR3 region has the DNA TGTGCCAGCAGTCCTATAGGGCCAGAGGTTAATGAGCAGTTCTTC. This sequence encodes CASSPIGPEVNEQFF.

This clonotype came up many times. The chain combines TRBV14 with TRBJ2-3; 13 nucleotides match TRBD2. In germline, CDR1 is SGHDN, CDR2 FVKESK. Germline trimming cut 3 bases from V and 4 bases from J; bases unmatched to any gene: 13. This CDR3 has 19 amino acids. Here the CDR3 DNA reads TGTGCCAGCAGCCAGACACCCGGGACTAGCGGGATGAGAGCAGATACGCAGTATTTT. Translating gives CASSQTPGTSGMRADTQYF.

This clonotype was recorded many times. The V and J genes are TRBV4-1 and TRBJ2-7; D ambiguous. The CDR3 is made up of 15 amino acids. V was clipped by 0 bases and J by 0 bases, with 9 bases between them. Germline values: CDR1 MGHRA, CDR2 YSYEKL. The CDR3 spells CASSQEEPFSYEQYF. CDR3 DNA sequence: TGCGCCAGCAGCCAAGAAGAGCCCTTCTCCTACGAGCAGTACTTC.

The rearrangement links TRBV11-2 to TRBJ2-1, with TRBD2 matching over 7 bases. The last part of the DNA fits TRBJ2-7 better; the J call may be wrong. Germline CDR1 and CDR2: SGHAT and FQNNGV. The CDR3 length is 16 residues. The CDR3 region is CASSYLGGPDYNEQYF. The DNA for the CDR3 is TGTGCCAGCAGCTACCTGGGAGGGCCGGATTACAATGAGCAGTACTTC.

Many counts were recorded for this clonotype. The V call is TRBV9, the J call TRBJ2-2; D remains ambiguous. V lost 0 bases to trimming and J lost 2 bases, with 11 bases between them. The CDR3 is made up of 16 amino acids. Germline CDR1 and CDR2: SGDLS and YYNGEE. The CDR3: CASSVEFSVNTGELFF. CDR3 bases: TGTGCCAGCAGCGTAGAGTTCTCCGTTAACACCGGGGAGCTGTTTTTT.

This clonotype showed up many times. The gene calls are TRBV19 and TRBJ2-1; D assignment may be TRBD1 or TRBD2 (6 bases each). The CDR3 covers 15 residues. V dropped 6 bases and J dropped 8 bases, with 20 bases sitting between them. CDR1 LNHDA and CDR2 SQIVND come from the germline V gene (reference sequence). The CDR3 loop is CASSRGGTLSDEQFF. The CDR3 coding sequence is TGTGCCAGTAGCAGGGGCGGGACCCTCAGTGATGAGCAGTTCTTC.

At least ten counts were recorded for this clonotype. The rearrangement uses TRBV6-5 and TRBJ2-1, with D possibly matching TRBD1 (5 bases). Germline assignment: CDR1 MNHEY and CDR2 SVGAGI. This CDR3 contains 16 residues. Trimming pared 7 bases from V and 0 bases from J, leaving 16 bases between. CDR3 sequence (DNA): TGTGCCAGCATGGTTCAGGGCTCAAGCTCCTACAATGAGCAGTTCTTC. Its protein is CASMVQGSSSYNEQFF.

The V and J genes are TRBV27 and TRBJ1-5; 7 bases align to TRBD1. The trim removed 3 bases at V and 9 bases at J, leaving 2 bases unmatched. CDR1 is MNHEY and CDR2 is SMNVEV in the germline V gene (reference sequence). The CDR3 contains 12 residues. The CDR3 is CASSLQGGPQHF. The CDR3 nucleotides are TGTGCCAGCAGTTTGCAGGGGGGGCCCCAGCATTTT.

This clonotype has a count of ten or more. V usage is TRBV4-2 and J usage is TRBJ2-1, with TRBD2 matching over 11 bases. V trimming: 0 bases; J trimming: 1 base; junction bases outside the gene matches: 2. CDR1 is LGHNA and CDR2 is YNFKEQ in the germline V gene. The CDR3 has 17 residues. For the CDR3, the DNA is TGTGCCAGCAGCCAAGAGGGACTAGCGGTATCCTACAATGAGCAGTTCTTC. Protein: CASSQEGLAVSYNEQFF.

This chain uses TRBV14 with TRBJ2-5, with 7 bases identical to TRBD2. Germline CDR1 SGHDN, CDR2 FVKESK. This CDR3 has 15 residues. With 2 bases clipped from V and 2 bases from J, the junction kept 5 bases outside the gene matches. The CDR3 loop is CASSQMSGTQETQYF. CDR3 coding DNA: TGTGCCAGCAGCCAAATGAGCGGGACTCAAGAGACCCAGTACTTC.

Ten or more counts support this clonotype. This chain links TRBV7-2 with TRBJ2-7; possibly TRBD1 or TRBD2 for D (5 bases each). This CDR3 comprises 16 residues. Deletions cut 1 base from V and 0 bases from J, with 13 bases between. Germline lookup yields CDR1 SGHTA and CDR2 FQGNSA. CDR3 residues: CASSLGGWGSSYEQYF. The CDR3 DNA follows: TGTGCCAGCAGCTTAGGTGGGTGGGGGAGCTCCTACGAGCAGTACTTC.

Many counts were recorded for this clonotype. The chain carries TRBV28 and TRBJ1-1; D unresolved. CDR1 and CDR2 from the germline V gene are MDHEN and SYDVKM. V lost 4 bases, J lost 1 base, and 22 bases lay in between. The CDR3 runs 18 residues. DNA of the CDR3: TGTGCCAGCAGTTCCACCCTCATGTATAATACAGAGAACACTGAAGCTTTCTTT. It specifies CASSSTLMYNTENTEAFF.

This clonotype was counted a few times. The chain combines TRBV5-8 with TRBJ1-4; D gene unclear. Trimming shortened V by 2 bases and J by 5 bases, and 10 bases separated the two germline ends. The germline CDR1 and CDR2 sequences are SGHTS and YDEGEE. The CDR3 spans 14 residues. The CDR3 sequence is CASSLRAQNEKLFF. Here the CDR3 DNA reads TGTGCCAGCAGCTTAAGGGCCCAGAATGAAAAACTGTTTTTT.

There are many counts of this clonotype. This chain uses TRBV4-1 with TRBJ2-7, with 10 bases matching TRBD2. The germline CDR1 and CDR2 sequences are MGHRA and YSYEKL. V was clipped by 0 bases and J by 3 bases; unmatched bases: 2. This CDR3 is 15 amino acids long. CDR3 loop: CASSQDSSGSYEQYF. Written as DNA, the CDR3 is TGCGCCAGCAGCCAAGATTCTAGCGGGAGCTACGAGCAGTACTTC.

This clonotype was seen ten or more times. The chain links TRBV20-1 to TRBJ2-1; D is undetermined. This CDR3 is 13 amino acids long. CDR1 is DFQATT and CDR2 is SNEGSKA in the germline V gene (reference sequence). The germline V and J ends were trimmed by 6 bases and 6 bases, with 15 bases remaining between them. For the CDR3, the DNA is TGCAGTGCCCCCCTGTCACACTCCAATGAGCAGTTCTTC. It codes for CSAPLSHSNEQFF.

V is TRBV2 and J is TRBJ2-3, with a weak D call TRBD2 (5 bases). V was clipped by 6 bases and J by 2 bases, with 15 bases between them. The length of the CDR3 is 15 residues. Germline V gives CDR1 SNHLY, CDR2 FYNNEI. This CDR3 is CASSQEGSFTDTQYF. In nucleotides, the CDR3 is TGTGCCAGCAGCCAAGAGGGTAGTTTCACAGATACGCAGTATTTT.

The table lists this clonotype with a few counts. The chain couples TRBV27 to TRBJ1-1; D is unclear. V lost 0 bases and J 10 bases, leaving 12 bases between the germline ends. CDR3 size: 13 residues. CDR1 and CDR2 (germline): MNHEY, SMNVEV (reference sequence). CDR3 DNA: TGTGCCAGCAGTTTATCTGAGATGCAGGTAGCTTTCTTT. Protein product: CASSLSEMQVAFF.

This clonotype showed up just a few times. This chain connects TRBV25-1 to TRBJ1-4; 8 bases fit TRBD1. CDR3 size: 17 residues. The germline V gene has CDR1 MGHDK and CDR2 SYGVNS. V trimming: 8 bases; J trimming: 5 bases; junction bases outside the gene matches: 16. The chain's CDR3 is CASQAGGTGGPNEKLFF. CDR3 sequence (DNA): TGTGCCAGCCAGGCGGGGGGGACAGGTGGACCAAATGAAAAACTGTTTTTT.

This clonotype was counted ten times or more. This rearrangement joins TRBV20-1 to TRBJ1-1; possibly TRBD1 for D (5 bases). The germline V gene has CDR1 DFQATT and CDR2 SNEGSKA (reference sequence). CDR3 length: 12 residues. V was shortened by 6 bases and J by 0 bases, with 8 bases between the two germline ends. CDR3 DNA sequence: TGCAGTGCGACGACAGTGAACACTGAAGCTTTCTTT. Protein product: CSATTVNTEAFF.

This clonotype was recorded at least ten times. The chain recombines TRBV18 with TRBJ1-1; the D is unclear. Germline CDR1 and CDR2: KGHSH and LQKENI. The germline V and J ends were trimmed by 5 bases and 2 bases, with 18 bases remaining between them. The CDR3 is 16 amino acids. The CDR3 DNA reads TGTGCCAGCTCATCGGGTCCCTCGACGGCCAACACTGAAGCTTTCTTT. Amino acids: CASSSGPSTANTEAFF.